These 19 T cell receptor beta chains share one sample of origin, sequenced in a study of OX40 agonist ivuxolimab in advanced cancers. The data were produced by immunoSEQ multiplex PCR, yet TCRdb's version contains in-frame clones alone and is incomplete. The repertoire holds 68,000 or so clones, with around nine tenths as singletons. The sequencing here drew on CD4+ or CD8+ T cells sorted from blood, taken in a trial of the OX40 agonist ivuxolimab. All receptors derive from an adult with an advanced solid tumor such as melanoma, head and neck, liver or kidney cancer.

CDR3 in amino acids: CASRTGGTNTGELFF. For the CDR3, the DNA is TGTGCCAGCAGAACAGGGGGGACGAACACCGGGGAGCTGTTTTTT. The chain combines TRBV7-2 with TRBJ2-2, with 8 bases fitting TRBD1. The V gene's germline CDR1 is SGHTA and CDR2 FQGNSA. This CDR3 has 15 residues. V shed 6 bases, J shed 0 bases, and the junction held 3 bases outside the gene matches.

The chain carries TRBV10-3 and TRBJ1-2; D might be TRBD1 (6 bases). Germline V gene data show CDR1 as ENHRY and CDR2 as SYGVKD. The V end lost 0 bases, the J end lost 13 bases, and 21 bases lay between the germline ends. The CDR3 runs to 15 residues. As DNA, the CDR3 is TGTGCCATCAGTGAGTCGCTCAGGGGATCTATACCAGCCACCTTC. Translated, it gives CAISESLRGSIPATF.

This clone was detected a few times. J is TRBJ1-1 and V is TRBV11-2, with a tentative D call TRBD1 (5 bases). CDR1 SGHAT and CDR2 FQNNGV come from the germline V gene. There are 12 residues in the CDR3. V lost 1 base, J lost 11 bases, and 11 bases lay in between. CDR3 amino acids: CASSLGGVMAFF. The CDR3 DNA sequence: TGTGCCAGCAGCTTAGGAGGGGTTATGGCTTTCTTT.

V and J are TRBV13 and TRBJ2-3; D remains unclear. Germline V gene lookup returns CDR1 PRHDT and CDR2 FYEKMQ (reference sequence). Trimming removed 3 bases at V and 2 bases at J, with 12 bases between. The CDR3 loop spans 15 amino acids. The CDR3 spells CASSLRLPVTDTQYF. The CDR3 DNA sequence: TGTGCCAGCAGCTTGAGGTTGCCTGTCACAGATACGCAGTATTTT.

The chain links TRBV5-1 to TRBJ2-1, with TRBD2 as a possible D gene (5 bases). Trimming removed 4 bases from V and 2 bases from J, with 10 bases in between. CDR1 SGHRS and CDR2 YFSETQ come from the germline V gene. The CDR3 contains 14 residues. CDR3 bases: TGCGCCAGCAGCCAGCGGCTGACCTACAATGAGCAGTTCTTC. This encodes CASSQRLTYNEQFF.

The chain uses TRBV6-5 and TRBJ2-1; 9 bases are a match to TRBD2. The CDR3 is 15 residues long. V was pared by 0 bases and J by 8 bases, with 5 bases of the junction left unmatched. Per the germline V gene, CDR1 is MNHEY and CDR2 is SVGAGI. The CDR3 DNA reads TGTGCCAGCAGTTACTCGCGGGGGGGAAGATATGAGCAGTTCTTC. Translation: CASSYSRGGRYEQFF.

This rearrangement joins TRBV27 to TRBJ2-7; D may be TRBD1 or TRBD2 (5 bases each). V shed 5 bases and J shed 4 bases, with 18 bases lying between them. This CDR3 is 15 amino acids long. Germline CDR1 is MNHEY and CDR2 is SMNVEV (reference sequence). CDR3 sequence: CASSPSGAQIYEQYF. The DNA for the CDR3 is TGTGCCAGCAGTCCCTCCGGGGCCCAGATATACGAGCAGTACTTC.

This chain connects TRBV5-4 to TRBJ2-1, with D perhaps TRBD1 (6 bases). The length of the CDR3 is 15 residues. V lost 6 bases to trimming and J lost 5 bases, with 18 bases between them. Germline values: CDR1 SGHNT, CDR2 YYREEE (reference sequence). This CDR3 is CASTGFGQTNNEQFF. For the CDR3, the DNA is TGTGCCAGCACGGGGTTTGGACAGACGAACAATGAGCAGTTCTTC.

V is TRBV18 and J is TRBJ2-7, with a possible D match to TRBD2 (5 bases). Trimming removed 0 bases at V and 2 bases at J, with 11 bases between. This CDR3 is built from 15 residues. Per germline, CDR1 KGHSH and CDR2 LQKENI. As DNA, the CDR3 is TGTGCCAGCTCACCACCGCCGGGGTCCGCCTACGAGCAGTACTTC. Its protein is CASSPPPGSAYEQYF.

Concerning this clone: The junction differs from germline at one of its ends, possibly a read error. The chain recombines TRBV7-7 with TRBJ2-2; TRBD1 is a possible D gene (6 bases). The CDR3 runs to 14 residues. Per germline, CDR1 SSHAT and CDR2 FNYEAQ (reference sequence). CDR3 DNA sequence: TGTGCTAGCAGCAAGGGGGTGAACACCGGGGAGCTGTTTTTT. Protein: CASSKGVNTGELFF.

The chain carries TRBV6-6 and TRBJ2-7; 11 bases are a match to TRBD2. The CDR3 runs 15 residues. The germline gives CDR1 MNHNY, CDR2 SVGAGI (reference sequence). The V and J ends lost 2 bases and 3 bases, in that order; junction bases with no gene match: 3. CDR3 in amino acids: CASSYGTSGGYEQYF. CDR3 DNA: TGTGCCAGCAGTTACGGAACTAGCGGGGGCTACGAGCAGTACTTC.

The V gene is TRBV30, the J gene TRBJ1-5; D not certain. Germline-derived CDR1 and CDR2 are GTSNPN and SVGIG (reference sequence). The V and J ends lost 4 bases and 4 bases respectively, with 11 bases between them. The CDR3 is 13 residues long. DNA of the CDR3: TGTGCCTGGAAAGATTCGGGGAATCAGCCCCAGCATTTT. Protein sequence: CAWKDSGNQPQHF.

The chain joins TRBV2 to TRBJ2-4, with 8 nucleotides matching TRBD1. V lost 4 bases to trimming and J lost 8 bases; unmatched junction nucleotides: 4. The germline gives CDR1 SNHLY, CDR2 FYNNEI. The CDR3 is 13 amino acids. CDR3 loop: CASSVYRGDIQYF. CDR3 DNA sequence: TGTGCCAGCAGTGTTTACAGGGGGGACATTCAGTACTTC.

This clone was seen a single time. The J gene is TRBJ2-7, the V gene TRBV6-4; perhaps TRBD1 as D (6 bases). From germline, CDR1 is MRHNA and CDR2 SNTAGT. V was shortened by 7 bases and J by 0 bases, with 13 bases between the two germline ends. The CDR3 extends over 14 amino acids. CDR3 nucleotide sequence: TGTGCCAGCAACAAGGACAGATTCTCCTACGAGCAGTACTTC. Its translation: CASNKDRFSYEQYF.

The chain employs TRBV19 and TRBJ2-7; TRBD2 matches 9 bases. Germline CDR1 is LNHDA and CDR2 is SQIVND (reference sequence). Losses at the gene ends were 4 bases for V and 3 bases for J; bases not matched to a gene: 4. This CDR3 spans 14 amino acids. The CDR3 protein is CASSSLAGSYEQYF. As DNA, the CDR3 is TGTGCCAGTAGTAGTCTAGCGGGGAGCTACGAGCAGTACTTC.

The chain carries TRBV11-2 and TRBJ1-6; 7 bases align to TRBD1. Per the germline V gene, CDR1 is SGHAT and CDR2 is FQNNGV. The CDR3 covers 13 residues. The junction had 9 bases not matched to a gene; V was cut back by 10 bases and J by 9 bases. Here the CDR3 DNA reads TGTGCCACCAGGGGGGCTGGGACTTCACCCCTCCACTTT. Translation gives CATRGAGTSPLHF.

The V gene is TRBV7-2, the J gene TRBJ1-5; 7 bases line up with TRBD1. V gave up 7 bases and J gave up 7 bases; unmatched junction bases: 7. The CDR3 is 13 amino acids. Germline CDR1 SGHTA, CDR2 FQGNSA. DNA of the CDR3: TGTGCCAGCACCGCGGACAGGCAACAGCCCCAGCATTTT. As protein: CASTADRQQPQHF.

This chain connects TRBV4-2 to TRBJ2-1, with 9 bases aligning to TRBD1. Germline CDR1 and CDR2: LGHNA and YNFKEQ. The J segment lost 0 bases and the V segment lost 3 bases, leaving 9 bases of the junction unmatched. The CDR3 runs 18 residues. As DNA, the CDR3 is TGTGCCAGCAGCCAGACATGGGGACAGGGAAGCTCCTACAATGAGCAGTTCTTC. Protein product: CASSQTWGQGSSYNEQFF.

This clone showed up just once. This specimen includes other DNA sequences encoding the same CDR3. V is TRBV7-9 and J is TRBJ1-4, with 8 bases fitting TRBD1. Germline lookup yields CDR1 SEHNR and CDR2 FQNEAQ (reference sequence). The CDR3 length is 15 residues. V gave up 3 bases and J gave up 4 bases; unmatched junction bases: 4. The CDR3 loop is CASSLATGVNEKLFF. For the CDR3, the DNA is TGTGCCAGCAGCTTGGCGACAGGGGTTAATGAAAAACTGTTTTTT.